The subject of this entry is one T cell receptor (beta chain). Generated by immunoSEQ multiplex PCR, the TCRdb table keeps only in-frame clones and is missing some. The table lists about 130,000 clones, 80% to 95% of them singletons, with 2% to 3% in the top ten. The record originates from a study of control samples from healthy donors and cancer patients. The TCR originated in a middle-aged man in good health. Material for sequencing was blood.

The CDR3 coding sequence is TGTGCCGAAGCCAGCGGGGGGGGGTCAGATACGCAGTATTTT. Encoded protein: CAEASGGGSDTQYF. This chain connects TRBV30 to TRBJ2-3; 10 bases are shared with TRBD2. This CDR3 spans 14 amino acids. Per the germline V gene, CDR1 is GTSNPN and CDR2 is SVGIG (reference sequence). Trimming at V came to 8 bases and at J to 4 bases, leaving 9 bases not matched to a gene.